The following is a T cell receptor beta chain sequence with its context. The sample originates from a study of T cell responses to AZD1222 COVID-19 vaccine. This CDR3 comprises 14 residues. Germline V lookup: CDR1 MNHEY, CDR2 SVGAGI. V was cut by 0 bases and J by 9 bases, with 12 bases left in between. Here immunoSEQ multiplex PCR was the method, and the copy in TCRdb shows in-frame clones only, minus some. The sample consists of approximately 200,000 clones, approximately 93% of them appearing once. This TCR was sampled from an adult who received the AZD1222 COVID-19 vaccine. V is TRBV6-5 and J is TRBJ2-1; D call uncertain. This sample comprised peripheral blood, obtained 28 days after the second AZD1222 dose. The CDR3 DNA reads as TGTGCCAGCAGTTACTCTTGGCAGTCAGGTGAGCAGTTCTTC. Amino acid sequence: CASSYSWQSGEQFF.